This T cell receptor beta chain came from a study of beta chain features in type 1 diabetes. General study findings and limits: Type 1 diabetes patients showed fewer insertions and more deletions at VDJ junctions.

Germline CDR1 SGHDN, CDR2 FVKESK. Deletions cut 0 bases from V and 8 bases from J, with 11 bases between. The length of the CDR3 is 13 residues. Note on this clone: Its specificity is unknown.

Markers CD45RO/CCR7/CD25/CD127/CD95/CD27 served to sort CD4+ naive, central memory, regulatory and stem cell-like memory cells. Expressed TCRB transcripts were sequenced because the entire RNA isolate underwent reverse transcription. The assay was immunoSEQ multiplex PCR, and TCRdb's table has in-frame clones only and misses some. The sample has 620,000 or so clones; about 16% are singletons. The clonotype was recovered from a man younger than 30 in good health. The specimen was naive CD4+ T cells from blood. This chain uses TRBV14 with TRBJ2-7, with D maybe TRBD1 (5 bases). The CDR3 DNA follows: TGTGCCAGCAGCCAAGATAGGGCAGGGAAGCAGTACTTC. Translated, it gives CASSQDRAGKQYF.